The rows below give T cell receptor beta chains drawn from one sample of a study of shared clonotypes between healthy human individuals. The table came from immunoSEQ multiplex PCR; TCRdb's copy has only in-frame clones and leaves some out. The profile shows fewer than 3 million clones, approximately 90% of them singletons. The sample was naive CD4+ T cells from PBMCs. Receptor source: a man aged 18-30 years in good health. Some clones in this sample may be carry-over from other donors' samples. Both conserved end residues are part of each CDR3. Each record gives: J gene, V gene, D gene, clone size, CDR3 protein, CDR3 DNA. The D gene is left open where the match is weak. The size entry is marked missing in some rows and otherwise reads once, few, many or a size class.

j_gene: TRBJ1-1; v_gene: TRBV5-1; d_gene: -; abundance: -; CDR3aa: CASSLEALQNTEAFF; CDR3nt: TGCGCCAGCAGCTTGGAAGCGTTACAGAACACTGAAGCTTTCTTT
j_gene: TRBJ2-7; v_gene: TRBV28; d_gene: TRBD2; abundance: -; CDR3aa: CATSTAGTTAF; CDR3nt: TGTGCCACCAGTACTGCCGGGACTACTGCCTTC
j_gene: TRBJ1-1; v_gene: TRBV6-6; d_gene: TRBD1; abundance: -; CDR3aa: CASSYTGQGNTEAFF; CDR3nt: TGTGCCAGCAGTTACACTGGACAGGGAAACACTGAAGCTTTCTTT
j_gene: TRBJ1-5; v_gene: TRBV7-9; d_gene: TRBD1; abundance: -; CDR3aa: CASSLGTGELPQHF; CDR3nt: TGTGCCAGCAGCTTAGGCACAGGGGAGTTGCCCCAGCATTTT
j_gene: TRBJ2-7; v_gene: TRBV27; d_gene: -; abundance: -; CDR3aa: CASTLYEQYF; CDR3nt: TGTGCCAGCACACTATACGAGCAGTACTTC
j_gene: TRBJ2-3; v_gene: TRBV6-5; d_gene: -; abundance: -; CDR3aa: CASSYGPLRRTDTQYF; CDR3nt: TGTGCCAGCAGTTATGGCCCGCTGCGCCGCACAGATACGCAGTATTTT
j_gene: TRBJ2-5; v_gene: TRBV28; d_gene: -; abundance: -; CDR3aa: CASSSFTGEQETQYF; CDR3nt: TGTGCCAGCAGCTCATTCACGGGAGAACAAGAGACCCAGTACTTC
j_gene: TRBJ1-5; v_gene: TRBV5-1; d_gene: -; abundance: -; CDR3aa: CASSLGEGNQPQHF; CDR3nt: TGCGCCAGCAGTCTGGGGGAGGGCAATCAGCCCCAGCATTTT
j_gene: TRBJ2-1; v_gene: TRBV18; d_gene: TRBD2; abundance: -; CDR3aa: CASSLGLAALDEQFF; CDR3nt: TGTGCCAGCTCACTAGGACTAGCCGCCCTTGATGAGCAGTTCTTC
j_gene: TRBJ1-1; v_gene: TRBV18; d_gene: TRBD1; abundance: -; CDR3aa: CASSLLQGAGTEAFF; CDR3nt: TGTGCCAGCTCATTACTACAGGGGGCCGGGACTGAAGCTTTCTTT
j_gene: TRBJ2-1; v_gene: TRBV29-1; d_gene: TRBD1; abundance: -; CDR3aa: CSVSGTGHGYNEQFF; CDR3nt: TGCAGCGTGTCCGGGACAGGCCATGGCTACAATGAGCAGTTCTTC
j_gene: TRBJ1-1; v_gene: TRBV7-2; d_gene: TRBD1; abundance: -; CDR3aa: CASSSQGANTEAFF; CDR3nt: TGTGCCAGCAGCTCACAGGGGGCCAACACTGAAGCTTTCTTT
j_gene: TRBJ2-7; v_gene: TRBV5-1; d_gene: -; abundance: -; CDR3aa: CASSLNYYEQYF; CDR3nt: TGCGCCAGCAGCTTGAATTACTACGAGCAGTACTTC
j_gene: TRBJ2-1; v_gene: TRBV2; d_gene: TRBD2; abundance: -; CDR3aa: CATSGRERYNEQFF; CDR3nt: TGTGCCACCTCCGGGCGGGAGAGGTACAATGAGCAGTTCTTC
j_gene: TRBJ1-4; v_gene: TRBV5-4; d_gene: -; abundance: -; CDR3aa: CASSFRYSSAATNEKLFF; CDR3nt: TGTGCCAGCAGCTTTAGGTACAGCTCCGCCGCAACTAATGAAAAACTGTTTTTT
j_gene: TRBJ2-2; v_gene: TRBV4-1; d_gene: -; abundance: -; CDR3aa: CASSQVGSTGELFF; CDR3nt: TGCGCCAGCAGCCAAGTCGGGAGCACCGGGGAGCTGTTTTTT
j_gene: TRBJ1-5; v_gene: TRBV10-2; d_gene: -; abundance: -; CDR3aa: CASSDYDSNQPQHF; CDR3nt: TGCGCCAGCAGTGATTACGACAGCAATCAGCCCCAGCATTTT
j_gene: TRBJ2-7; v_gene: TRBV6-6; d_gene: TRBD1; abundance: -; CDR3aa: CASRTGEYYEQYF; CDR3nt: TGTGCCAGCAGAACAGGGGAATACTACGAGCAGTACTTC
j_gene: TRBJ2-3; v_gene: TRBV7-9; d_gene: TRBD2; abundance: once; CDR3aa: CASSFERYSGSLDTQYF; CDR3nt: TGTGCCAGCAGCTTCGAAAGGTATAGCGGGAGTCTAGATACGCAGTATTTT
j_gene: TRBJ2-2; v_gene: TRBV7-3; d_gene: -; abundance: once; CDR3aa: CASSLNRETGELFF; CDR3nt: TGTGCCAGCAGCTTAAACAGGGAGACCGGGGAGCTGTTTTTT
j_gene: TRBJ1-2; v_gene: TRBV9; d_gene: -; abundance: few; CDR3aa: CASSVGIGFNYGYTF; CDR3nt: TGTGCCAGCAGCGTAGGGATAGGTTTTAACTATGGCTACACCTTC
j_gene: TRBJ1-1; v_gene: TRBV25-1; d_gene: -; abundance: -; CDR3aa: CASSAPGAGLNTEAFF; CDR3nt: TGTGCCAGCAGCGCACCTGGGGCAGGTTTGAACACTGAAGCTTTCTTT
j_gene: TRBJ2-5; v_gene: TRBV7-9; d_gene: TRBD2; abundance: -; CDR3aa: CASSPRDRGGLAGGETQYF; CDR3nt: TGTGCCAGCAGCCCCCGGGACAGGGGAGGACTAGCGGGAGGAGAGACCCAGTACTTC
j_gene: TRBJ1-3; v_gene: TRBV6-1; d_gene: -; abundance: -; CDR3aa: CASSEVGAAYGGNTIYF; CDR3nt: TGTGCCAGCAGTGAGGTTGGCGCGGCCTACGGTGGAAACACCATATATTTT
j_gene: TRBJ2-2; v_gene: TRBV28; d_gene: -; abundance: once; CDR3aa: CASQNTIRAGELFF; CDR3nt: TGTGCCAGCCAAAATACTATTAGAGCCGGGGAGCTGTTTTTT
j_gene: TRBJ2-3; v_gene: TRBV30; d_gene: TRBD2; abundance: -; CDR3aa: CAWSEGLAGMADTQYF; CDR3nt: TGTGCCTGGAGTGAGGGGTTAGCGGGAATGGCAGATACGCAGTATTTT
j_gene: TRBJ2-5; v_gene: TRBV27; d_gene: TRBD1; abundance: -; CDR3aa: CASSLSRQGRETQYF; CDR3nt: TGTGCCAGCAGTTTATCGAGACAGGGCAGAGAGACCCAGTACTTC
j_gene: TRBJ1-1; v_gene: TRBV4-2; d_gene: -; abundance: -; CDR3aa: CASSRKIERRMNTEAFF; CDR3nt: TGTGCCAGCAGCCGCAAGATAGAGAGACGGATGAACACTGAAGCTTTCTTT
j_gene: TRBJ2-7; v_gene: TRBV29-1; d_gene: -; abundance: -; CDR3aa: CSVPGGVGRSYEQYF; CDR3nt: TGCAGCGTTCCCGGAGGGGTGGGACGGTCCTACGAGCAGTACTTC
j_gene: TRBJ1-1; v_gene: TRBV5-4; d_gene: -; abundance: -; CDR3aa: CASSLGDVFARKNTEAFF; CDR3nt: TGTGCCAGCAGCTTGGGGGATGTATTCGCGAGAAAGAACACTGAAGCTTTCTTT
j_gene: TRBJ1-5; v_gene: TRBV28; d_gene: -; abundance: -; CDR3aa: CASKEGRKRNQPQHF; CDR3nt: TGTGCCAGCAAAGAGGGGAGGAAGCGCAATCAGCCCCAGCATTTT
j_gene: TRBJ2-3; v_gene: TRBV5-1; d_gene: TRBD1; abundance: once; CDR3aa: CASSRGQGNGDTQYF; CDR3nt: TGCGCCAGCAGCAGGGGACAGGGTAATGGAGATACGCAGTATTTT
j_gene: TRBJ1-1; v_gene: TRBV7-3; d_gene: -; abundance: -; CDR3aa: CASSLEFGDEAFF; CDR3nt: TGTGCCAGCAGCTTAGAGTTTGGAGATGAAGCTTTCTTT
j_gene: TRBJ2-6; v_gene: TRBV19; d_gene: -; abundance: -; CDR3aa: CASSIGQGKWVPSGANVLTF; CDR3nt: TGTGCCAGTAGTATCGGGCAGGGGAAGTGGGTGCCTTCTGGGGCCAACGTCCTGACTTTC
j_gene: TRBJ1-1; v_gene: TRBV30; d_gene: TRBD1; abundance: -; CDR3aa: CAWTTGLSTEAFF; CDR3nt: TGTGCCTGGACGACAGGGCTGAGCACTGAAGCTTTCTTT
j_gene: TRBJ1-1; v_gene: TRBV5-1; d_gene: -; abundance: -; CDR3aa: CASTVGMNTEAFF; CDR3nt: TGCGCCAGCACGGTGGGGATGAACACTGAAGCTTTCTTT
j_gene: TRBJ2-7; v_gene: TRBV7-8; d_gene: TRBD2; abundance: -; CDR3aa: CASSSTRTSSYYEQYF; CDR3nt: TGTGCCAGCAGCTCGACCAGGACTAGCAGCTACTACGAGCAGTACTTC
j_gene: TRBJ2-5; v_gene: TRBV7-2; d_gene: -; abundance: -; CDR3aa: CASSSDSHQETQYF; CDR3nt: TGTGCCAGCAGCTCCGACAGCCACCAAGAGACCCAGTACTTC
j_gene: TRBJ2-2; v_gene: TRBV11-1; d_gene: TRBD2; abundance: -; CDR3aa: CASTLRAGTRNTGELFF; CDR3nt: TGTGCCAGCACCCTAAGAGCCGGGACTAGAAACACCGGGGAGCTGTTTTTT
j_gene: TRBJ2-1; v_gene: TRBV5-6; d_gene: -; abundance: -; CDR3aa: CASSTFRDEQFF; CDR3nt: TGTGCCAGCAGCACTTTTAGGGATGAGCAGTTCTTC
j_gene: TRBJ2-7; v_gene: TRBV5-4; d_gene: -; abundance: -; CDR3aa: CASSTSYEQYF; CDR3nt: TGTGCCAGCAGCACCTCCTACGAGCAGTACTTC
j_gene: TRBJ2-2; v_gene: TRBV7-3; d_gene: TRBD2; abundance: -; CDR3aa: CASRRGTSLGGELFF; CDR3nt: TGTGCCAGCAGGAGGGGGACTAGCTTGGGCGGGGAGCTGTTTTTT
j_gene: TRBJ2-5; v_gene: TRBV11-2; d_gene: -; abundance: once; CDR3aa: CASSLRGLVQETQYF; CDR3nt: TGTGCCAGCAGCCTCAGGGGACTTGTACAAGAGACCCAGTACTTC
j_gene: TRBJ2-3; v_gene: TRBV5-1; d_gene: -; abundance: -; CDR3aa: CASSLLSRDLRSLYGSGGADTQYF; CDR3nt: TGCGCCAGCAGCTTGTTGTCCCGAGACCTAAGGAGCCTTTACGGGAGTGGCGGCGCAGATACGCAGTATTTT
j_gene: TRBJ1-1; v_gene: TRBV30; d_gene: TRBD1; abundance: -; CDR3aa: CAWSDRGGTEAFF; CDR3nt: TGTGCCTGGAGCGACAGGGGGGGCACTGAAGCTTTCTTT
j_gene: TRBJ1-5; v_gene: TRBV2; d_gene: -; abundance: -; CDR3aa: CASSVVREKHF; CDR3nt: TGTGCCAGCAGCGTTGTGCGGGAGAAGCATTTT
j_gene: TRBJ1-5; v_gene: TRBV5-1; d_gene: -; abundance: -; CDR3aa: CASSLTGGSQPQHF; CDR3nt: TGCGCCAGCAGCTTGACAGGCGGGAGTCAGCCCCAGCATTTT
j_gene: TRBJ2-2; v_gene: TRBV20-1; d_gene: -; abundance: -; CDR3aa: CSARGSEELFF; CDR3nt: TGCAGTGCTAGAGGTTCGGAGGAGCTGTTTTTT
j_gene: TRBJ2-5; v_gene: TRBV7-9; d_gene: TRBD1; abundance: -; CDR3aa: CASSLVGRGRETQYF; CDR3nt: TGTGCCAGCAGCTTAGTTGGCAGGGGGCGAGAGACCCAGTACTTC
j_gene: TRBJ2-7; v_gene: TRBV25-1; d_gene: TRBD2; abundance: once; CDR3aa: CASLPRSGSSYEQYF; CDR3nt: TGTGCCAGCCTCCCCAGGAGCGGGAGCTCCTACGAGCAGTACTTC
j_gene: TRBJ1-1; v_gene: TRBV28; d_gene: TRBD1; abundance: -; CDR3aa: CALTGGRNTEAFF; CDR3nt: TGTGCACTGACAGGGGGCCGGAACACTGAAGCTTTCTTT
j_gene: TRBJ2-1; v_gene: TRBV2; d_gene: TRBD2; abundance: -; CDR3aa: CASSLAGGSDEQFF; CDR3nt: TGTGCCAGCTCACTAGCGGGAGGCAGCGATGAGCAGTTCTTC
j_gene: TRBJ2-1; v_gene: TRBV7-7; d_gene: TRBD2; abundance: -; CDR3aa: CASSPGTSEGEQFF; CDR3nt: TGTGCCAGCAGCCCAGGGACTAGCGAGGGGGAGCAGTTCTTC
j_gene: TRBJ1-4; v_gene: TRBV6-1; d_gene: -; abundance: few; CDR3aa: CASSENRREKLFF; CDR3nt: TGTGCCAGCAGTGAAAATCGACGGGAAAAACTGTTTTTT